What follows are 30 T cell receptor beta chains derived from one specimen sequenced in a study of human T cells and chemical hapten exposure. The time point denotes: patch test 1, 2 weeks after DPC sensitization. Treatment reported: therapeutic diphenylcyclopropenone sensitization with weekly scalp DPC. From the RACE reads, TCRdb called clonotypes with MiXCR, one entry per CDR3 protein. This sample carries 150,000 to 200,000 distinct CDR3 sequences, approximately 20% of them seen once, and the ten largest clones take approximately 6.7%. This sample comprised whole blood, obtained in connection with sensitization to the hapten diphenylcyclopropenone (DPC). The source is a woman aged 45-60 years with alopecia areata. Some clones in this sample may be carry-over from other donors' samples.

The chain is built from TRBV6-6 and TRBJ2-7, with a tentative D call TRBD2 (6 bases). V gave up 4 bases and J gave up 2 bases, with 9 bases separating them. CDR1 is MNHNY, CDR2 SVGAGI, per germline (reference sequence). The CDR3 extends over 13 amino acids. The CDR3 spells CASSWDLTYEQYF. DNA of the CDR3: TGTGCCAGCAGTTGGGACTTGACCTACGAGCAGTACTTC.

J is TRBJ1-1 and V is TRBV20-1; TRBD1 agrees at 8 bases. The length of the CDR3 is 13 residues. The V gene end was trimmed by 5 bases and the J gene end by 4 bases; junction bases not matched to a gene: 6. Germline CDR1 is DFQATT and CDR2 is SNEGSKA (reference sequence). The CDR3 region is CSAPQGAGTEAFF. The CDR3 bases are TGCAGTGCTCCCCAGGGGGCTGGCACTGAAGCTTTCTTT.

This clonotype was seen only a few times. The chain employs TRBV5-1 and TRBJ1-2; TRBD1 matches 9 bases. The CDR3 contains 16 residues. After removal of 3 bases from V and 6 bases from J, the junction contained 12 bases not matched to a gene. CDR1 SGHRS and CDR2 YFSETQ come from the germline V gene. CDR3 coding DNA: TGCGCCAGCAGCTCCTCCGGGACAGGGTATGTTGATGGCTACACCTTC. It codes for CASSSSGTGYVDGYTF.

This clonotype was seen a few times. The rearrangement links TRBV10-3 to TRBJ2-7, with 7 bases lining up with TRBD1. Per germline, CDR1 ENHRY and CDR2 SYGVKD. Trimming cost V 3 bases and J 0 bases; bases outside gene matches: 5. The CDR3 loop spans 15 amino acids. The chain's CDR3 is CAISDPAGGSYEQYF. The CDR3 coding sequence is TGTGCCATCAGTGACCCCGCAGGGGGCTCCTACGAGCAGTACTTC.

CDR3 sequence reads: CASSVAGGYNEQFF. The DNA for the CDR3 is TGTGCCAGCAGTGTAGCGGGAGGGTACAATGAGCAGTTCTTC. This sequence joins TRBV2 and TRBJ2-1, with 11 bases identical to TRBD2. CDR1 and CDR2 (germline): SNHLY, FYNNEI. This CDR3 is 14 amino acids long. Trimming removed 4 bases from V and 4 bases from J; junction bases left unmatched: 0. The whole variable domain, filled in from reference TRBV2 and TRBJ2-1, reads EPEVTQTPSHQVTQMGQEVILRCVPISNHLYFYWYRQILGQKVEFLVSFYNNEISEKSEIFDDQFSVERPDGSNFTLKIRSTKLEDSAMYFCASSVAGGYNEQFFGPGTRLTVL.

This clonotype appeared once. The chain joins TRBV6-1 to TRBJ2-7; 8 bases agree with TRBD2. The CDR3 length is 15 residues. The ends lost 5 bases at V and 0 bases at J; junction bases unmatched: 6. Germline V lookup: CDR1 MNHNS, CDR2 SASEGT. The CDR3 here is CASSTLAGHSYEQYF. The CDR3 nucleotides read TGTGCCAGCAGTACCCTAGCGGGCCACTCCTACGAGCAGTACTTC.

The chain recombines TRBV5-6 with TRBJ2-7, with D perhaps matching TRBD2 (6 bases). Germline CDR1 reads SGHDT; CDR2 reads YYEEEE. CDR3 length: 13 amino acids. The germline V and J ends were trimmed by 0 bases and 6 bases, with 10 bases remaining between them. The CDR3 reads CASSLAGLGEQYF. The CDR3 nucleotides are TGTGCCAGCAGCTTGGCGGGACTCGGCGAGCAGTACTTC.

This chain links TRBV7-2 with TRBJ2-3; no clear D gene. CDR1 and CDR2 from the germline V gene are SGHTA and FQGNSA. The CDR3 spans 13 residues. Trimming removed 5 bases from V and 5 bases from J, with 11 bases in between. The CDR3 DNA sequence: TGTGCCAGCAGCCGCCCTTCGGGAGATACGCAGTATTTT. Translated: CASSRPSGDTQYF.

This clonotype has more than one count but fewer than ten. CDR3 nucleotides: TGCAGTGCCAACCCCGGGAGTATAGTCCACGAGCAGTACTTC. It codes for CSANPGSIVHEQYF. The chain combines TRBV20-1 with TRBJ2-7; possible D gene TRBD2, 6 bases. The V end was cut by 6 bases, the J end by 5 bases, with 20 bases between. Germline V lookup: CDR1 DFQATT, CDR2 SNEGSKA (reference sequence). The length of the CDR3 is 14 residues.

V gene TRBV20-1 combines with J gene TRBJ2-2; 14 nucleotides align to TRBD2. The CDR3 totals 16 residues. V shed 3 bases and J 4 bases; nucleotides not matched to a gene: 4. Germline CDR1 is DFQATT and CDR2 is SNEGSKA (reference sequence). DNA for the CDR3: TGCAGTGCTAGCGCCGGACTAGCGGGAGGCACCGGGGAGCTGTTTTTT. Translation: CSASAGLAGGTGELFF.

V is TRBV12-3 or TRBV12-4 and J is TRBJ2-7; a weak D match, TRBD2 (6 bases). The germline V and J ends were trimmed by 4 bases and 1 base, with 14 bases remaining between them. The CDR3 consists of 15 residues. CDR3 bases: TGTGCCAGCAGTTCCATAGCGGATCTATCCTACGAGCAGTACTTC. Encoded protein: CASSSIADLSYEQYF.

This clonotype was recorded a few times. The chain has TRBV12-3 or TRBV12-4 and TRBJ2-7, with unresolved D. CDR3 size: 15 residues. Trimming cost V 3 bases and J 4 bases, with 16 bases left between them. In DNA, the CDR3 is TGTGCCAGCAGTTTTACTCCCGCGCCCGATTACGAGCAGTACTTC. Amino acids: CASSFTPAPDYEQYF.

CDR3 bases: TGTGCCAGCAGTGAATCTCCGGAGACCCAGTACTTC. Translation: CASSESPETQYF. This chain uses TRBV2 with TRBJ2-5; no firm D call. Per the germline V gene, CDR1 is SNHLY and CDR2 is FYNNEI. Trimming shortened V by 2 bases and J by 5 bases, and 6 bases separated the two germline ends. The CDR3 is made up of 12 amino acids. The full variable domain, rest sourced from reference TRBV2 and TRBJ2-5, is EPEVTQTPSHQVTQMGQEVILRCVPISNHLYFYWYRQILGQKVEFLVSFYNNEISEKSEIFDDQFSVERPDGSNFTLKIRSTKLEDSAMYFCASSESPETQYFGPGTRLLVL.

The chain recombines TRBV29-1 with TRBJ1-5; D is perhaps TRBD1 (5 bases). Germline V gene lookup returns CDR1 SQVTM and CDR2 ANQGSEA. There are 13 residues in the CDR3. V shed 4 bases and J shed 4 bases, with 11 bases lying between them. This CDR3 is CSVVGGTNQPQHF. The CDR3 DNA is TGCAGCGTTGTCGGCGGGACTAATCAGCCCCAGCATTTT. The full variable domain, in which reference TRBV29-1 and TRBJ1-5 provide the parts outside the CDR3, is SAVISQKPSRDICQRGTSLTIQCQVDSQVTMMFWYRQQPGQSLTLIATANQGSEATYESGFVIDKFPISRPNLTFSTLTVSNMSPEDSSIYLCSVVGGTNQPQHFGDGTRLSIL.

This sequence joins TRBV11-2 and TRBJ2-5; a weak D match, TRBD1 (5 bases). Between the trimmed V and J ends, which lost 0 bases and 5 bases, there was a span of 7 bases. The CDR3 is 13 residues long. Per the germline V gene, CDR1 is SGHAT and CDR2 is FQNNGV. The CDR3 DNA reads TGTGCCAGCAGCTTAGACAGGGCTGAGACCCAGTACTTC. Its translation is CASSLDRAETQYF.

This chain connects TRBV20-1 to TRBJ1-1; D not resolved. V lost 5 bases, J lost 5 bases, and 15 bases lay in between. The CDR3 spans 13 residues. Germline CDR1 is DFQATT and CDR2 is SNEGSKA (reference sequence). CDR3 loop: CSAPHVMRTEAFF. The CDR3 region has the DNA TGCAGTGCTCCCCATGTGATGAGAACTGAAGCTTTCTTT.

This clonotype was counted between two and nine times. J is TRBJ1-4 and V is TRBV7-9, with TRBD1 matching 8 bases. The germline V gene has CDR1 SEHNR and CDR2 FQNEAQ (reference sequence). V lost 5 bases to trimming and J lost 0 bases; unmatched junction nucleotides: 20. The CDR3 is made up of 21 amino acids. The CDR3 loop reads CASSGMVGTGSIPSTNEKLFF. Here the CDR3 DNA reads TGTGCCAGCAGCGGAATGGTTGGGACAGGATCCATACCGTCAACTAATGAAAAACTGTTTTTT. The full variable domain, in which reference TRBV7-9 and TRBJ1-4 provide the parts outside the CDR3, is DTGVSQNPRHKITKRGQNVTFRCDPISEHNRLYWYRQTLGQGPEFLTYFQNEAQLEKSRLLSDRFSAERPKGSFSTLEIQRTEQGDSAMYLCASSGMVGTGSIPSTNEKLFFGSGTQLSVL.

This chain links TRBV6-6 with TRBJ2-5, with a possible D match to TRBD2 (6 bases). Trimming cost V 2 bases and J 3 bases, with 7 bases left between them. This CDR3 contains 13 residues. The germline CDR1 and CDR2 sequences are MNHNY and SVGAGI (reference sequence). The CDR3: CASSYGGEETQYF. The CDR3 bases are TGTGCCAGCAGTTACGGCGGGGAAGAGACCCAGTACTTC.

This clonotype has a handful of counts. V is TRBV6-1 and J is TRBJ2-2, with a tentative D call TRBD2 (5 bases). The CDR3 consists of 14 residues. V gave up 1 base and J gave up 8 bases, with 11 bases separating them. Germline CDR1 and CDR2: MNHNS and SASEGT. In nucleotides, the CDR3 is TGTGCCAGCAGTGAAGTCGGGGATACGGGGGAGCTGTTTTTT. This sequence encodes CASSEVGDTGELFF.

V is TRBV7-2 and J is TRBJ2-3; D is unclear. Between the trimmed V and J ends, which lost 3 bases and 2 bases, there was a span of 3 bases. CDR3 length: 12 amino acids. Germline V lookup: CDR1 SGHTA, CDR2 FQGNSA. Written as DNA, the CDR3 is TGTGCCAGCAGCTTGCACACAGATACGCAGTATTTT. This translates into CASSLHTDTQYF. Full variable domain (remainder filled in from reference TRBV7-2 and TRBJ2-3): GAGVSQSPSNKVTEKGKDVELRCDPISGHTALYWYRQSLGQGLEFLIYFQGNSAPDKSGLPSDRFSAERTGGSVSTLTIQRTQQEDSAVYLCASSLHTDTQYFGPGTRLTVL.

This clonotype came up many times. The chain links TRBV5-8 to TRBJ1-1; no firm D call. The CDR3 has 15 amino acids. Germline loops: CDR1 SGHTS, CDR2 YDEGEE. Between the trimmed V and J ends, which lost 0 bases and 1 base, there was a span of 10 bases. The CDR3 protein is CASSLGVTPNTEAFF. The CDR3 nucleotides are TGTGCCAGCAGCTTGGGGGTGACACCGAACACTGAAGCTTTCTTT.

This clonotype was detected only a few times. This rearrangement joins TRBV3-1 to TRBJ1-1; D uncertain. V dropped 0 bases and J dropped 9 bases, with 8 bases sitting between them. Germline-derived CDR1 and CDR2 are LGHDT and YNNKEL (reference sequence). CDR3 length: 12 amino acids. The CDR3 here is CASSQDRGKAFF. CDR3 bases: TGTGCCAGCAGCCAAGATCGGGGAAAAGCTTTCTTT.

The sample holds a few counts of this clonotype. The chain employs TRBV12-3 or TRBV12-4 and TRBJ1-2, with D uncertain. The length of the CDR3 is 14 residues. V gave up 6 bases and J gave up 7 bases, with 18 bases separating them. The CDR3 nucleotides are TGTGCCAGCAGCCCCCATCGCATTGACGGTGGCTACACCTTC. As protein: CASSPHRIDGGYTF.

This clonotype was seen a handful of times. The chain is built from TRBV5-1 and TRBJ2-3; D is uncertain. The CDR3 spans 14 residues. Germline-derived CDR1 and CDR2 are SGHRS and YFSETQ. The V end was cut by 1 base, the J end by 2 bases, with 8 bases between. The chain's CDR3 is CASSLPSPTDTQYF. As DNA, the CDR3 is TGCGCCAGCAGCTTGCCGAGTCCCACAGATACGCAGTATTTT.

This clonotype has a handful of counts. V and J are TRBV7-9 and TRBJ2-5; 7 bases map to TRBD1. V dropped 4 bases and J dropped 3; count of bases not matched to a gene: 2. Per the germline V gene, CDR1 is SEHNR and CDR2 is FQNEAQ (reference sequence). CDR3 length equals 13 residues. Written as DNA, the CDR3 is TGTGCCAGCAGCTGGGACAGCGAAGAGACCCAGTACTTC. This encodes CASSWDSEETQYF.

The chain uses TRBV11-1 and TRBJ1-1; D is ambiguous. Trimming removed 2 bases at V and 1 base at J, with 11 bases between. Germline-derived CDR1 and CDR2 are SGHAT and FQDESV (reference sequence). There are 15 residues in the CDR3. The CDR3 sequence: CASSLSLRENTEAFF. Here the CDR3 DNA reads TGTGCCAGCAGCTTATCCCTAAGGGAGAACACTGAAGCTTTCTTT. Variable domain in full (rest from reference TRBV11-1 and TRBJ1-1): EAEVAQSPRYKITEKSQAVAFWCDPISGHATLYWYRQILGQGPELLVQFQDESVVDDSQLPKDRFSAERLKGVDSTLKIQPAELGDSAMYLCASSLSLRENTEAFFGQGTRLTVV.

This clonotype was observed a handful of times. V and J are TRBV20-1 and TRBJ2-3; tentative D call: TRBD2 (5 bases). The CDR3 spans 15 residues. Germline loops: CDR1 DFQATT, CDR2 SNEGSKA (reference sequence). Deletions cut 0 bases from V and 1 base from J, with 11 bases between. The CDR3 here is CSARDTGSGTDTQYF. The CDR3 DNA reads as TGCAGTGCTAGAGATACGGGTAGCGGCACAGATACGCAGTATTTT.

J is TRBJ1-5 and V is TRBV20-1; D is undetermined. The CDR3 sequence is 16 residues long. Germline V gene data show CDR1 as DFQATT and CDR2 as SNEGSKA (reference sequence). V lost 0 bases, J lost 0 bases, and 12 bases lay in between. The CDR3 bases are TGCAGTGCTAGAGATGTGGGGAGTTATAGCAATCAGCCCCAGCATTTT. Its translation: CSARDVGSYSNQPQHF.

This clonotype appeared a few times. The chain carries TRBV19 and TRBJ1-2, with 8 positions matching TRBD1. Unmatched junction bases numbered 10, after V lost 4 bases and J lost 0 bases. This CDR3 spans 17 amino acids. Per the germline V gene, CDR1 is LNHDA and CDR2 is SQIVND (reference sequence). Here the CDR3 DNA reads TGTGCCAGTAGTACGGACAGGGAGTCGACAGCTAACTATGGCTACACCTTC. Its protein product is CASSTDRESTANYGYTF.

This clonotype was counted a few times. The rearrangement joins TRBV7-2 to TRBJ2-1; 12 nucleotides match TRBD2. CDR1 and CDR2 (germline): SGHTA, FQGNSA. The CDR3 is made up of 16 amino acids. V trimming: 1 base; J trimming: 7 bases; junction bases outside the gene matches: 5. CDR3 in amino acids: CASSLVLAGGVNEQFF. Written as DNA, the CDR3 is TGTGCCAGCAGCTTAGTACTAGCGGGAGGAGTTAATGAGCAGTTCTTC.